This T cell receptor beta chain derives from a study of T cells in narcolepsy. Turning to the study itself: Enrolled donors included narcolepsy type 1 or type 2 patients and healthy controls.

Study conclusions and caveats: Reportedly, autoreactive clonotypes were serially detected in patients' blood but not controls'. Same-patient CSF and blood CD4+ T cell clonotypes included HCRT-specific and TRIB2-specific autoreactive ones. Autoreactive clone sequences were missing from some blood memory CD4+ repertoires.

With respect to this clone: Its matching antigen is unknown.

The assay was immunoSEQ multiplex PCR, and TCRdb's table has in-frame clones only and misses some. The table has approximately 28,000 clones, about four fifths seen once; the top ten hold 3.4%. Looked up from germline, CDR1 is MGHRA and CDR2 is YSYEKL. The junction had 7 bases not matched to a gene; V was cut back by 0 bases and J by 4 bases. The CDR3 runs to 16 residues. This chain joins TRBV4-1 and TRBJ2-3, with 7 positions matching TRBD2. The clonotype comes from a human donor with narcolepsy. Input material: CD45RA- memory CD4+ T cells from PBMCs. The CDR3 here is CASSQDGGGNSDTQYF. For the CDR3, the DNA is TGCGCCAGCAGCCAAGATGGCGGGGGAAATTCAGATACGCAGTATTTT.